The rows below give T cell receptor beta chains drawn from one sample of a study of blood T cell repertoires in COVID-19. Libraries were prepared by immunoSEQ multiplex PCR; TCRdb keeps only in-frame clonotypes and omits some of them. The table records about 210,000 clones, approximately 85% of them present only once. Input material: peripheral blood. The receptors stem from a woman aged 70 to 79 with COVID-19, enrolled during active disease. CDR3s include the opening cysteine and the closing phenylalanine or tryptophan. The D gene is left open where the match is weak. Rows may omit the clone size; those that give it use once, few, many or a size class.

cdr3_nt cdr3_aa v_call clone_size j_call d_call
TGTGCCAGCAGTGATCAAGGGGGCAGAGCCCCCGGTCAGCCCCAGCATTTT CASSDQGGRAPGQPQHF TRBV6-1 . TRBJ1-5 TRBD1
TGTGCCAGCAGTTATCTCTATGGCTACACCTTC CASSYLYGYTF TRBV6-2/TRBV6-3 few TRBJ1-2 .
TGTGCCAGCAGTGCTTTGGCCGTGGACACTGAAGCTTTCTTT CASSALAVDTEAFF TRBV2 . TRBJ1-1 .
TGTGCCAGCAGCCCGGGACAGGGGGCGCCTGGAAACACCATATATTTT CASSPGQGAPGNTIYF TRBV5-5 . TRBJ1-3 TRBD1
TGTGCCAGCACGGAGGGGACTGAAGCTTTCTTT CASTEGTEAFF TRBV25-1 . TRBJ1-1 .
TGTGCCAGCGGTCCGGAGGCCCGGGACACTGAAGCTTTCTTT CASGPEARDTEAFF TRBV11-3 . TRBJ1-1 .
TGTGCCAGCAGAGGGGCCCTTGCTATTGATAATTCACCCCTCCACTTT CASRGALAIDNSPLHF TRBV7-2 . TRBJ1-6 .
TGTGCCAGCAGCCTTATGACAGGGACGGATCAGCCCCAGCATTTT CASSLMTGTDQPQHF TRBV5-8 many TRBJ1-5 TRBD1
TGCGCCAGCAGCTCTGGAGTAGCGGTTAGCACAGATACGCAGTATTTT CASSSGVAVSTDTQYF TRBV5-1 once TRBJ2-3 .
TGTGCCAGCAGCCAAATGGTGGCTAGCGAAGGGACCCAGTACTTC CASSQMVASEGTQYF TRBV3-1/TRBV3-2 . TRBJ2-5 .
TGCGCCAGCAGCCTAGATAGGAACACTGAAGCTTTCTTT CASSLDRNTEAFF TRBV5-1 . TRBJ1-1 .
TGTGCCACCAGCAGAGATTTCTCGGGACTCCTCTCTGGGGCCAACGTCCTGACTTTC CATSRDFSGLLSGANVLTF TRBV15 . TRBJ2-6 .
TGTGCCAGTAGTATGTGGGACAGGGGTGCAGATACGCAGTATTTT CASSMWDRGADTQYF TRBV19 . TRBJ2-3 TRBD1
TGTGCCACCTCAGGGGGCTGGACAGATACGCAGTATTTT CATSGGWTDTQYF TRBV24-1 . TRBJ2-3 TRBD1
TGTGCCAGCTCACCACGACAGATCCAAGAGACCCAGTACTTC CASSPRQIQETQYF TRBV18 . TRBJ2-5 .
TGTGCCAGCCAGAGAGAGGGATCCTATGGCTACACCTTC CASQREGSYGYTF TRBV3-1/TRBV3-2 . TRBJ1-2 .
TGTGCCATCAGTGAGCGACTAGCGGGAGTAAGCACAGATACGCAGTATTTT CAISERLAGVSTDTQYF TRBV10-3 . TRBJ2-3 TRBD2
TGTGCCTGGAGTGTACCCCAGAGAGGCTCTGAAAAACTGTTTTTT CAWSVPQRGSEKLFF TRBV30 . TRBJ1-4 .
TGTGCCAGCAGCGTAGGGAGTCAGGGGGCGACAAATTCACCCCTCCACTTT CASSVGSQGATNSPLHF TRBV9 . TRBJ1-6 TRBD1
TGTGCCAGCAGCCCACGGACTAGCGGGACCACAGATACGCAGTATTTT CASSPRTSGTTDTQYF TRBV7-9 few TRBJ2-3 TRBD2
TGTGCCAGCAGCCTGGGACAGGGACGCACCTACGAGCAGTACTTC CASSLGQGRTYEQYF TRBV7-3 . TRBJ2-7 TRBD1
TGTGCCAGCAGTTACAGGGTCGGGGGAGATTACGAGCAGTACTTC CASSYRVGGDYEQYF TRBV6-5 . TRBJ2-7 .
TGTGCCAGCAGCCCGGGACACTATAATTCACCCCTCCACTTT CASSPGHYNSPLHF TRBV14 . TRBJ1-6 .
TGCGCCAGCAGCCAAGGCCGATCGGGTGGAAATCAGCCCCAGCATTTT CASSQGRSGGNQPQHF TRBV4-1 . TRBJ1-5 .
TGTGCCAGCAGACCGATGGTGGGACTAGCGGGAGGGATTGGTGAGCAGTTCTTC CASRPMVGLAGGIGEQFF TRBV7-2 . TRBJ2-1 TRBD2
TGTGCCACCAGCAGAGATCGGTCAGGCTCTGGAAACACCATATATTTT CATSRDRSGSGNTIYF TRBV15 . TRBJ1-3 .
TGTGCCAGCAGCGCGGCGGGGGGAACAGGGCTTTCTGGAAACACCATATATTTT CASSAAGGTGLSGNTIYF TRBV9 . TRBJ1-3 .
TGTGCCAGCAGTGTCGGGACAGGGTCAGGCACAGATACGCAGTATTTT CASSVGTGSGTDTQYF TRBV6-4 . TRBJ2-3 TRBD1
TGTGCCAGTAGCTTATCGAGGGCCGATAACTATGGCTACACCTTC CASSLSRADNYGYTF TRBV7-9 . TRBJ1-2 .
TGTGCCAGCAGCTTGGCCGGGGGGAACACTGAAGCTTTCTTT CASSLAGGNTEAFF TRBV5-4 . TRBJ1-1 .
TGTGCCAGTAGTATGGAGTTGGGGCGGGGTTTGGACTATGGCTACACCTTC CASSMELGRGLDYGYTF TRBV19 . TRBJ1-2 .
TGTGCCAGCAGCCGGACAGGGGGCTTGGAGACCCAGTACTTC CASSRTGGLETQYF TRBV5-8 . TRBJ2-5 TRBD1
TGTGCCAGCAGCTTGGTAGCGGGAGGTGCCAAAAACATTCAGTACTTC CASSLVAGGAKNIQYF TRBV5-8 . TRBJ2-4 TRBD2
TGTGCCAGCAGTTACGGCCTAGCGGACCCGGGGGAGACCCAGTACTTC CASSYGLADPGETQYF TRBV6-6 . TRBJ2-5 TRBD2
TGTGCCAGCGGACTAAGATGGGGCTTTCAAACGAGCTCCTATAATTCACCCCTCCACTTT CASGLRWGFQTSSYNSPLHF TRBV27 once TRBJ1-6 .
TGTGCCATCAGTGCTGACAGGGGGCAATCACCCCTCCACTTT CAISADRGQSPLHF TRBV10-3 . TRBJ1-6 TRBD1
TGTGCCAGCTCACCTTCAACAGGGAACTCTGGAAACACCATATATTTT CASSPSTGNSGNTIYF TRBV18 . TRBJ1-3 .
TGTGCCAGCAGCCAAGATATGCAGGGGATATATGGCTACACCTTC CASSQDMQGIYGYTF TRBV4-2 once TRBJ1-2 .
TGTGCCAGCAGCCCAGATGGAGGTGCCGGTGAAGCTTTCTTT CASSPDGGAGEAFF TRBV5-4 . TRBJ1-1 .
TGTGCCAGCAGACCAATCGGGGATCCCCCCGGGGAGCTGTTTTTT CASRPIGDPPGELFF TRBV6-5 many TRBJ2-2 .
TGTGCCTGGAGTGCCTACAGGGGGGAGACTGAAGCTTTCTTT CAWSAYRGETEAFF TRBV30 . TRBJ1-1 TRBD1
TGTGCCAGCAGTTCTTGGACAGGGGGCAAATTCGGGGAGCTGTTTTTT CASSSWTGGKFGELFF TRBV27 . TRBJ2-2 TRBD1
TGTGCCAGCACCTTATTAAGCGGGAGTGTCCCTAGTGAGCAGTTCTTC CASTLLSGSVPSEQFF TRBV5-4 . TRBJ2-1 TRBD2
TGTGCCAGCAGTTTAGAGGGGGTCGGGCAGTATTTT CASSLEGVGQYF TRBV27 . TRBJ2-3 .
TGTGCCAGCTCACCTCAACAGGGGCCAACCTACAATGAGCAGTTCTTC CASSPQQGPTYNEQFF TRBV18 . TRBJ2-1 TRBD1
TGTGCCAGCAGCTTCGGGAGGTATAAAAATGAGCAGTTCTTC CASSFGRYKNEQFF TRBV7-2 . TRBJ2-1 TRBD2
TGTGCCAGCAGCCCTGGGACAGGGGAACTAGAGACCCAGTACTTC CASSPGTGELETQYF TRBV3-1/TRBV3-2 . TRBJ2-5 TRBD1
TGTGCCAGCAGTGCAACGACAGGTGGATTCAATCAGCCCCAGCATTTT CASSATTGGFNQPQHF TRBV6-1 . TRBJ1-5 .
TGTGCCAGCAGTTTTGCTAGCGGGAGGGTGAATACGCAGTATTTT CASSFASGRVNTQYF TRBV27 . TRBJ2-3 TRBD2
TGTGCCAGCAGCCCAGGGGCAGGCACTAATGAAAAACTGTTTTTT CASSPGAGTNEKLFF TRBV11-3 . TRBJ1-4 .
TGTGCCAGCAGTTCGCGGGCCGTATCATATCAGGAGGAGCATTTT CASSSRAVSYQEEHF TRBV6-2/TRBV6-3 once TRBJ1-5 .
TGCGCCAGCAGCCAAGGCAGGGGGGAGAATGAAAAACTGTTTTTT CASSQGRGENEKLFF TRBV4-3 . TRBJ1-4 TRBD1
TGCAGCGTTGTCGCGCAAGCTCAGGATGGCTACACCTTC CSVVAQAQDGYTF TRBV29-1 few TRBJ1-2 .